A selection of T cell receptor beta chains follows, all from one sample in a study of blood T cell repertoires in COVID-19. Clones were read by immunoSEQ multiplex PCR, and TCRdb kept only the in-frame ones, dropping some. In the table there are 150,000 or so clones, 75% to 80% of which are singletons. The sequencing sample was made of peripheral blood. The receptors shown here come from an elderly man with acute or convalescent COVID-19. Both conserved end residues are trimmed from each CDR3. D genes are given only for firm matches.

d_gene: -
v_gene: TRBV10-3
CDR3aa: AISDGTGWERETQY

d_gene: -
v_gene: TRBV7-9
CDR3aa: ASSSLSYQPQH

d_gene: TRBD1
v_gene: TRBV2
CDR3aa: ASSRDREVYGYT

d_gene: TRBD1
v_gene: TRBV30
CDR3aa: AWSVGQGLGYEQY

d_gene: TRBD1
v_gene: TRBV6-6
CDR3aa: ASSPPPDRGQGYT

d_gene: -
v_gene: TRBV7-2
CDR3aa: ASSSSTGGNTIY

d_gene: -
v_gene: TRBV7-2
CDR3aa: ASSLDARQGIQY

d_gene: TRBD2
v_gene: TRBV24-1
CDR3aa: ATSDFWLAGSTDTQY

d_gene: -
v_gene: TRBV9
CDR3aa: ASSVGARSSGNTIY

d_gene: TRBD1
v_gene: TRBV6-1
CDR3aa: ASSEPLLTGDTEAF

d_gene: -
v_gene: TRBV5-1
CDR3aa: ASSLGQEQTEAF

d_gene: TRBD1
v_gene: TRBV6-5
CDR3aa: ACCRDRGYEQY

d_gene: -
v_gene: TRBV28
CDR3aa: ASSLGAGLHSGSYNSPLH

d_gene: TRBD1
v_gene: TRBV19
CDR3aa: ASSTRTGDSLDEQY

d_gene: TRBD2
v_gene: TRBV3-1/TRBV3-2
CDR3aa: ASSQAGGLAGNEQF

d_gene: -
v_gene: TRBV4-3
CDR3aa: ASSQDGARADTQY

d_gene: TRBD1
v_gene: TRBV19
CDR3aa: ASSTGTGERGYT

d_gene: -
v_gene: TRBV2
CDR3aa: ASRPRYGTPQGNTEAF

d_gene: TRBD1
v_gene: TRBV19
CDR3aa: ASSRQSTGGLEDTQY

d_gene: -
v_gene: TRBV28
CDR3aa: ASSLIQGNTEAF

d_gene: -
v_gene: TRBV11-2
CDR3aa: ASSLGAGNQPQH

d_gene: TRBD2
v_gene: TRBV30
CDR3aa: AWSLPGTRVL

d_gene: -
v_gene: TRBV14
CDR3aa: ASSQDSVYEQY

d_gene: -
v_gene: TRBV19
CDR3aa: ASSITGHEQF

d_gene: -
v_gene: TRBV3-1/TRBV3-2
CDR3aa: ASSQSGRVGNQPQH

d_gene: -
v_gene: TRBV6-5
CDR3aa: ASTGVNTGELF

d_gene: TRBD2
v_gene: TRBV3-1/TRBV3-2
CDR3aa: ASSQGGGGADEQF